Each of the 20 T cell receptor beta chains below was sequenced from the same sample in a study of T-cell memory formation after mild COVID-19. MiXCR, applied by TCRdb to the 5' RACE reads, yields one record per CDR3 protein. The data show 90,000 to 120,000 distinct CDR3 sequences, with approximately 14% seen just once and about 39% held by the top ten. The specimen was PBMCs or a T cell subset sorted from them (not recorded which). The source is a man aged 18 to 29 who had mild COVID-19 (a few samples of this study predate the infection). Cell type and time point are not known.

This clonotype was seen more than once but under ten times. V usage is TRBV9 and J usage is TRBJ1-1; D is perhaps TRBD1 (5 bases). The CDR3 spans 14 residues. Germline loops: CDR1 SGDLS, CDR2 YYNGEE. V dropped 4 bases and J dropped 2 bases, with 12 bases sitting between them. The CDR3 here is CASSPDSYNTEAFF. The CDR3 DNA reads TGTGCCAGCAGCCCAGACAGCTATAACACTGAAGCTTTCTTT.

This clonotype has only a few counts. V and J are TRBV2 and TRBJ2-7; D possibly corresponds to TRBD1 (6 bases). CDR3 length equals 15 residues. Germline loops: CDR1 SNHLY, CDR2 FYNNEI. Trimming removed 3 bases at V and 5 bases at J, with 17 bases between. CDR3 sequence: CASSEGTGTPHEQYV. CDR3 DNA sequence: TGTGCCAGCAGTGAGGGCACAGGGACACCCCACGAGCAGTACGTC.

At least ten counts were recorded for this clonotype. The genes are TRBV4-2 and TRBJ2-1; no definite D call. Trimming shortened V by 0 bases and J by 1 base, and 13 bases separated the two germline ends. Germline-derived CDR1 and CDR2 are LGHNA and YNFKEQ. The length of the CDR3 is 17 residues. CDR3 sequence reads: CASSQDLAFGSYNEQFF. CDR3 DNA: TGTGCCAGCAGCCAAGATCTGGCCTTCGGATCCTACAATGAGCAGTTCTTC.

A few counts support this clonotype. This chain joins TRBV7-9 and TRBJ1-2; TRBD1 is a possible D gene (6 bases). This CDR3 has 16 residues. Trimming removed 5 bases from V and 4 bases from J, with 20 bases in between. From germline, CDR1 is SEHNR and CDR2 FQNEAQ (reference sequence). The chain's CDR3 is CASSPAGASPLYGYTF. The CDR3 DNA is TGTGCCAGCAGCCCGGCGGGGGCCTCCCCCCTCTATGGCTACACCTTC.

This clonotype was detected a few times. The V gene is TRBV20-1, the J gene TRBJ1-2; D is unresolved. CDR1 and CDR2 from the germline V gene are DFQATT and SNEGSKA (reference sequence). The CDR3 consists of 11 residues. The V gene lost 7 bases and the J gene lost 3 bases, with 9 bases spanning the gap. In DNA form, the CDR3 reads TGCAGTGAAGGAGGAGACTATGGCTACACCTTC. Its translation: CSEGGDYGYTF.

The table lists this clonotype with a few counts. The chain employs TRBV12-3 or TRBV12-4 and TRBJ2-6; no clear D. The V and J ends lost 5 bases and 0 bases respectively, with 11 bases between them. The CDR3 has 16 amino acids. The CDR3 sequence is CASSPVGLSGANVLTF. CDR3 in DNA: TGTGCCAGCAGTCCGGTGGGCCTCTCTGGGGCCAACGTCCTGACTTTC.

With regard to this clonotype: A much bigger clone sits one base away, suggesting this may be a read error. The chain is built from TRBV5-1 and TRBJ1-5; 8 bases are shared with TRBD1. This CDR3 spans 13 amino acids. Germline lookup yields CDR1 SGHRS and CDR2 YFSETQ. CDR3 amino acids: CASSSTGDQPKHF. As DNA, the CDR3 is TGCGCCAGCAGCTCGACAGGGGATCAGCCCAAGCATTTT.

This clonotype appeared a few times. The gene calls are TRBV2 and TRBJ2-2, with a tentative D call TRBD1 (6 bases). V was trimmed by 7 bases and J by 6 bases, leaving 15 bases between them. The germline gives CDR1 SNHLY, CDR2 FYNNEI. There are 14 residues in the CDR3. CDR3 sequence (DNA): TGTGCCAGCACTGAGGGACACAACCCCGGGGAGCTGTTTTTT. It is translated as CASTEGHNPGELFF.

This clonotype was seen only a few times. The CDR3 coding sequence is TGCGCCAGCAGCCCGATAAGTGAGGGCTACAATGAGCAGTTCTTC. The encoded protein is CASSPISEGYNEQFF. The chain employs TRBV4-1 and TRBJ2-1, with D maybe TRBD2 (5 bases). The V and J ends lost 4 bases and 3 bases respectively, with 13 bases between them. Germline CDR1 and CDR2: MGHRA and YSYEKL. This CDR3 comprises 15 residues.

This clonotype was observed many times. J is TRBJ1-2 and V is TRBV7-9; 11 bases map to TRBD1. CDR3 length equals 16 residues. V was clipped by 5 bases and J by 4 bases; unmatched bases: 9. Germline CDR1 reads SEHNR; CDR2 reads FQNEAQ (reference sequence). CDR3 region: CASSPPRTGGGYGYTF. As DNA, the CDR3 is TGTGCCAGCAGCCCGCCCCGGACAGGGGGCGGCTATGGCTACACCTTC. The complete variable domain, with remaining parts taken from reference TRBV7-9 and TRBJ1-2, reads DTGVSQNPRHKITKRGQNVTFRCDPISEHNRLYWYRQTLGQGPEFLTYFQNEAQLEKSRLLSDRFSAERPKGSFSTLEIQRTEQGDSAMYLCASSPPRTGGGYGYTFGSGTRLTVV.

This clonotype has at least ten counts. The chain is built from TRBV5-1 and TRBJ2-5; no clear D gene. The CDR3 covers 14 residues. Germline V gives CDR1 SGHRS, CDR2 YFSETQ. The V end was cut by 1 base, the J end by 6 bases, with 13 bases between. In DNA form, the CDR3 reads TGCGCCAGCAGCTTGCAGGCCTTGGAAAAGACCCAGTACTTC. The encoded protein is CASSLQALEKTQYF.

The table lists this clonotype with many counts. The chain combines TRBV7-9 with TRBJ2-7; the D gene is possibly TRBD2 (5 bases). Trimming removed 5 bases at V and 4 bases at J, with 15 bases between. The CDR3 consists of 14 residues. Germline CDR1 is SEHNR and CDR2 is FQNEAQ (reference sequence). The CDR3 bases are TGTGCCAGCAGCCCGGCGATGGAGGAATACGAGCAGTACTTC. Protein sequence: CASSPAMEEYEQYF.

The genes are TRBV9 and TRBJ2-3; TRBD1 or TRBD2 may be the D gene (6 bases each). In germline, CDR1 is SGDLS, CDR2 YYNGEE. CDR3 length: 15 residues. Trimming removed 3 bases at V and 5 bases at J, with 16 bases between. CDR3 amino acids: CASSDEGGRRDTQYF. As DNA, the CDR3 is TGTGCCAGCAGCGACGAGGGGGGCCGTCGAGATACGCAGTATTTT.

The V and J genes are TRBV18 and TRBJ2-7; D possibly matches TRBD1 or TRBD2 (6 bases each). The ends were cut back, 4 bases at V and 2 bases at J, with 15 bases in the middle. Germline CDR1 KGHSH, CDR2 LQKENI. There are 15 residues in the CDR3. For the CDR3, the DNA is TGTGCCAGCTCACTCACCAGGGGAGGCCCCTACGAGCAGTACTTC. Translated, it gives CASSLTRGGPYEQYF.

This clonotype was observed a handful of times. The rearrangement uses TRBV19 and TRBJ1-5; D is undetermined. The germline V gene encodes CDR1 LNHDA and CDR2 SQIVND (reference sequence). V lost 3 bases to trimming and J lost 3 bases, with 9 bases between them. The length of the CDR3 is 14 residues. This chain's CDR3 is CASSMVEANQPQHF. DNA for the CDR3: TGTGCCAGTAGTATGGTGGAGGCCAATCAGCCCCAGCATTTT.

The V and J genes are TRBV4-2 and TRBJ2-5; 12 nucleotides line up with TRBD2. Losses at the gene ends were 3 bases for V and 4 bases for J; bases not matched to a gene: 9. CDR3 size: 17 residues. Germline V gives CDR1 LGHNA, CDR2 YNFKEQ. This CDR3 is CASSHIASGGAGETQYF. DNA of the CDR3: TGTGCCAGCAGCCATATTGCTAGCGGGGGGGCCGGAGAGACCCAGTACTTC.

The rearrangement links TRBV12-3 or TRBV12-4 to TRBJ2-1; 7 nucleotides match TRBD2. CDR3 length equals 15 residues. V dropped 4 bases and J dropped 5; count of bases not matched to a gene: 8. CDR3 coding DNA: TGTGCCAGCAGTTATACGCGGGAGCTAGACAATGAGCAGTTCTTC. Residues: CASSYTRELDNEQFF.

This clonotype was observed a few times. The chain carries TRBV12-3 or TRBV12-4 and TRBJ2-1; 10 bases are a match to TRBD1. The CDR3 spans 15 residues. Trimming removed 4 bases from V and 8 bases from J; junction bases left unmatched: 8. The CDR3 region is CASSSRDRGSHEQFF. CDR3 bases: TGTGCCAGCAGTTCTCGGGACAGGGGATCCCATGAGCAGTTCTTC.

This chain links TRBV9 with TRBJ2-3; the D gene could be TRBD1 or TRBD2 (5 bases each). The CDR3 has 18 residues. Germline CDR1 reads SGDLS; CDR2 reads YYNGEE. The V end was cut by 3 bases, the J end by 5 bases, with 25 bases between. The CDR3: CASSAQTTRTRGGDTQYF. CDR3 in DNA: TGTGCCAGCAGCGCCCAGACCACCCGGACTCGGGGCGGAGATACGCAGTATTTT.

V usage is TRBV5-1 and J usage is TRBJ2-5; no firm D call. V was pared by 5 bases and J by 5 bases, with 10 bases between. The CDR3 loop spans 12 amino acids. The germline CDR1 and CDR2 sequences are SGHRS and YFSETQ. The CDR3, as DNA: TGCGCCAGCAGAATGCCTGGGGAGACCCAGTACTTC. This gives the protein CASRMPGETQYF. The whole variable domain, filled in from reference TRBV5-1 and TRBJ2-5, reads KAGVTQTPRYLIKTRGQQVTLSCSPISGHRSVSWYQQTPGQGLQFLFEYFSETQRNKGNFPGRFSGRQFSNSRSEMNVSTLELGDSALYLCASRMPGETQYFGPGTRLLVL.